The next 21 T cell receptor beta chains were all read from a single sample in a study of T cell changes during pregnancy in multiple sclerosis. Clones were sequenced by immunoSEQ multiplex PCR, and TCRdb holds only the in-frame ones, with some missing. The table records roughly 60,000 clones, 90% of them present only once. Specimen: peripheral blood, collected in the second trimester of pregnancy. These receptor sequences come from a female donor in good health, enrolled as a control in a pregnancy study.

CDR3: CASSYVGTGTYEQYF. The CDR3 DNA reads as TGTGCCAGCAGTTACGTCGGGACAGGGACCTACGAGCAGTACTTC. This sequence joins TRBV6-5 and TRBJ2-7; 9 positions agree with TRBD1. V gave up 2 bases and J gave up 2 bases; unmatched junction bases: 4. Germline V gene data show CDR1 as MNHEY and CDR2 as SVGAGI. This CDR3 has 15 residues.

This clone was observed once. The chain joins TRBV4-2 to TRBJ2-7; D may be TRBD2 (6 bases). Deletions cut 4 bases from V and 7 bases from J, with 17 bases between. The CDR3 is 14 residues long. Germline V CDR1 and CDR2: LGHNA, YNFKEQ. The CDR3 DNA sequence: TGTGCCAGCAGCCGTAGCGGAGGGTACGAGGAGCAGTACTTC. It yields the protein CASSRSGGYEEQYF.

This clone has just one count. The chain is built from TRBV4-1 and TRBJ2-7, with 8 positions matching TRBD1. V dropped 1 base and J dropped 5; count of bases not matched to a gene: 4. Germline-derived CDR1 and CDR2 are MGHRA and YSYEKL. CDR3 length: 14 amino acids. The CDR3 spells CASSQGTGNHEQYF. For the CDR3, the DNA is TGCGCCAGCAGCCAAGGGACAGGGAACCACGAGCAGTACTTC.

The chain is built from TRBV5-8 and TRBJ2-5, with 8 bases fitting TRBD2. The CDR3 sequence is 15 residues long. Germline CDR1 reads SGHTS; CDR2 reads YDEGEE. Trimming at V came to 4 bases and at J to 1 base, leaving 6 bases not matched to a gene. Here the CDR3 reads CASSPGLAGQETQYF. CDR3 sequence (DNA): TGTGCCAGCAGCCCCGGACTAGCAGGCCAAGAGACCCAGTACTTC.

V usage is TRBV18 and J usage is TRBJ1-4; tentative D call: TRBD1 (5 bases). V lost 1 base, J lost 6 bases, and 9 bases lay in between. Germline V lookup: CDR1 KGHSH, CDR2 LQKENI. The CDR3 runs 14 residues. CDR3 amino acids: CASSPQGRDEKLFF. The CDR3 DNA reads TGTGCCAGCTCACCACAGGGGAGGGATGAAAAACTGTTTTTT.

This chain connects TRBV5-6 to TRBJ2-2; D possibly corresponds to TRBD2 (6 bases). The V end was cut by 1 base, the J end by 1 base, with 14 bases between. The CDR3 runs 17 residues. Per the germline V gene, CDR1 is SGHDT and CDR2 is YYEEEE. The CDR3: CASSLLSGSMNTGELFF. The CDR3 DNA reads as TGTGCCAGCAGCTTGTTGTCCGGGAGCATGAACACCGGGGAGCTGTTTTTT.

CDR3 coding DNA: TGTGCCAGCAGTGACTCGCTAGTAGGGGGCTTAACTGAAGCTTTCTTT. This translates into CASSDSLVGGLTEAFF. The V gene is TRBV6-4, the J gene TRBJ1-1; 7 bases fit TRBD1. V lost 0 bases, J lost 5 bases, and 9 bases stayed unmatched. This CDR3 spans 16 amino acids. In germline, CDR1 is MRHNA, CDR2 SNTAGT.

This clone has only a few counts. V and J are TRBV6-1 and TRBJ2-1; TRBD2 agrees at 8 bases. The CDR3 runs to 15 residues. Germline CDR1 is MNHNS and CDR2 is SASEGT. V lost 7 bases, J lost 3 bases, and 8 bases stayed unmatched. CDR3 residues: CASTLSGGFYNEQFF. In DNA form, the CDR3 reads TGTGCCAGCACCCTCAGCGGGGGTTTCTACAATGAGCAGTTCTTC.

The CDR3, as DNA: TGCGCCAGCAGCTTGTATTTTTCCCTACAGGGGACCACTGAAGCTTTCTTT. It is translated as CASSLYFSLQGTTEAFF. V usage is TRBV5-1 and J usage is TRBJ1-1; 7 bases fit TRBD1. Germline loops: CDR1 SGHRS, CDR2 YFSETQ. The CDR3 runs to 17 residues. V trimming: 1 base; J trimming: 4 bases; junction bases outside the gene matches: 13.

This clone was counted between two and nine times. This chain joins TRBV28 and TRBJ1-1; tentatively, D is TRBD1 (5 bases). Germline V CDR1 and CDR2: MDHEN, SYDVKM. The CDR3 sequence is 14 residues long. V was pared by 3 bases and J by 5 bases, with 13 bases between. CDR3 bases: TGTGCCAGCAGTTTTCAGGGTAGAGGAACTGAAGCTTTCTTT. It yields the protein CASSFQGRGTEAFF. Together with reference TRBV28 and TRBJ1-1, the CDR3 gives the full variable domain: DVKVTQSSRYLVKRTGEKVFLECVQDMDHENMFWYRQDPGLGLRLIYFSYDVKMKEKGDIPEGYSVSREKKERFSLILESASTNQTSMYLCASSFQGRGTEAFFGQGTRLTVV.

V and J are TRBV11-3 and TRBJ2-1; D might be TRBD1 (5 bases). CDR3 length: 15 amino acids. Trimming took off 1 base at V and 8 bases at J, with 15 bases between the two ends. Germline V gene data show CDR1 as SGHNT and CDR2 as YENEEA. In DNA, the CDR3 is TGTGCCAGCAGCTTAGGGGGCTCCCGGACACATGAGCAGTTCTTC. Translation gives CASSLGGSRTHEQFF.

The chain links TRBV6-5 to TRBJ2-5, with TRBD2 matching over 9 bases. The CDR3 is 14 amino acids. Germline V gene lookup returns CDR1 MNHEY and CDR2 SVGAGI. The junction had 3 bases not matched to a gene; V was cut back by 2 bases and J by 5 bases. The CDR3, as DNA: TGTGCCAGCAGTTACGCTAGCGGGATGGAGACCCAGTACTTC. As protein: CASSYASGMETQYF.

This chain's CDR3 is CASSPGQGASEAFF. Here the CDR3 DNA reads TGTGCCAGCAGCCCTGGACAGGGGGCCTCTGAAGCTTTCTTT. This sequence joins TRBV5-8 and TRBJ1-1; 11 bases are shared with TRBD1. From germline, CDR1 is SGHTS and CDR2 YDEGEE. V lost 4 bases, J lost 6 bases, and 5 bases stayed unmatched. This CDR3 has 14 residues.

CDR3: CATSSGGSTDTQYF. For the CDR3, the DNA is TGTGCCACCAGCTCGGGGGGAAGCACAGATACGCAGTATTTT. The V and J genes are TRBV15 and TRBJ2-3, with TRBD2 identical over 7 bases. CDR1 LNHNV and CDR2 YYDKDF come from the germline V gene (reference sequence). The junction had 2 bases not matched to a gene; V was cut back by 5 bases and J by 0 bases. The CDR3 is made up of 14 amino acids.

The genes are TRBV27 and TRBJ2-7; D is unresolved. Germline V gives CDR1 MNHEY, CDR2 SMNVEV (reference sequence). The CDR3 loop spans 14 amino acids. Trimming took off 1 base at V and 6 bases at J, with 13 bases between the two ends. CDR3 DNA sequence: TGTGCCAGCAGTTTATACGGTTTCCCCGCCGAGCAGTACTTC. Translated, it gives CASSLYGFPAEQYF.

This clone was picked up one time. The chain uses TRBV28 and TRBJ1-1; 9 bases map to TRBD1. The CDR3 is 14 amino acids. From germline, CDR1 is MDHEN and CDR2 SYDVKM. The V gene end was trimmed by 5 bases and the J gene end by 10 bases; junction bases not matched to a gene: 11. CDR3 nucleotide sequence: TGTGCCAGCAGTCCCACCCGGACAGGGGTAAGAGCTTTCTTT. Residues: CASSPTRTGVRAFF.

The V gene is TRBV10-3, the J gene TRBJ1-1; 7 nucleotides match TRBD1. CDR3 length: 14 amino acids. J was trimmed by 6 bases and V by 6 bases; bases with no gene match: 10. The germline gives CDR1 ENHRY, CDR2 SYGVKD. The CDR3 spells CAIRSTGVPSEAFF. CDR3 bases: TGTGCCATCAGGAGCACAGGGGTCCCATCTGAAGCTTTCTTT.

The chain links TRBV27 to TRBJ2-2, with 10 bases matching TRBD2. Trimming at V came to 5 bases and at J to 6 bases, leaving 12 bases not matched to a gene. Per the germline V gene, CDR1 is MNHEY and CDR2 is SMNVEV (reference sequence). CDR3 length: 17 amino acids. The CDR3 region has the DNA TGTGCCAGCAGTCAAACGTCATTAGCGGGAGGAGCCGGGGAGCTGTTTTTT. Translation: CASSQTSLAGGAGELFF.

The rearrangement joins TRBV9 to TRBJ2-1, with 15 nucleotides matching TRBD2. Losses at the gene ends were 3 bases for V and 1 base for J; bases not matched to a gene: 2. CDR3 size: 17 residues. Looked up from germline, CDR1 is SGDLS and CDR2 is YYNGEE. CDR3 coding DNA: TGTGCCAGCAGCGATGGGACTAGCGGGAGGTCCTACAATGAGCAGTTCTTC. Translation: CASSDGTSGRSYNEQFF.

J is TRBJ1-5 and V is TRBV21-1; the table's D call TRBD1 went unverified against the DNA. TRBV21-1 is classified as a pseudogene. There are 17 residues in the CDR3. CDR3 sequence (DNA): TGTGCCAGCAGCAAAGTGGGGAGACAGGCGATTAATCAGCCCCAGCATTTT. This encodes CASSKVGRQAINQPQHF.

The rearrangement joins TRBV27 to TRBJ2-5; weak D call: TRBD1 (6 bases). The CDR3 length is 14 residues. Germline CDR1 is MNHEY and CDR2 is SMNVEV (reference sequence). V was trimmed by 5 bases and J by 4 bases, leaving 14 bases between them. DNA of the CDR3: TGTGCCAGCAGTGCCAGGGGAACCTCAGAGACCCAGTACTTC. It is translated as CASSARGTSETQYF.